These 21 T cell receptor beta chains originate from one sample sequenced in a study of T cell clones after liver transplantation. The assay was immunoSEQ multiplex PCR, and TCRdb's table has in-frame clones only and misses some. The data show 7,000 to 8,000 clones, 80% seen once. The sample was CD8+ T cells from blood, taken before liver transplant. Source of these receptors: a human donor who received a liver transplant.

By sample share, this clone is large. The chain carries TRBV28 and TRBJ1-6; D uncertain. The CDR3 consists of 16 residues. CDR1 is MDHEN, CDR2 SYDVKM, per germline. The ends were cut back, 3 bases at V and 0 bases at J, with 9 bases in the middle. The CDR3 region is CASSFEALSYNSPLHF. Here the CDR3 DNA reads TGTGCCAGCAGTTTTGAGGCCCTCTCCTATAATTCACCCCTCCACTTT.

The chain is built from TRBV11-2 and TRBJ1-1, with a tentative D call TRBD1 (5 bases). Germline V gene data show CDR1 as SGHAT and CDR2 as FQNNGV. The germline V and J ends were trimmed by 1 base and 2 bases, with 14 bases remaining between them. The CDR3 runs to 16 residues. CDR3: CASSLVSLGPNTEAFF. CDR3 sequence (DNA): TGTGCCAGCAGCTTAGTTTCTTTGGGGCCTAACACTGAAGCTTTCTTT.

The CDR3 sequence: CASSEGTGDEQYF. CDR3 bases: TGTGCCAGCAGTGAAGGTACAGGGGACGAGCAGTACTTC. The rearrangement links TRBV6-1 to TRBJ2-7, with 7 nucleotides matching TRBD1. The CDR3 spans 13 residues. From germline, CDR1 is MNHNS and CDR2 SASEGT. Trimming cost V 1 base and J 5 bases; bases outside gene matches: 2.

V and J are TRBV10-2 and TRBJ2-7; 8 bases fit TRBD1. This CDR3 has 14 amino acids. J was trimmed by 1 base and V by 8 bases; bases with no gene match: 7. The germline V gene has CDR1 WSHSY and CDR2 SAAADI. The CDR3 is CASGQNRGSYEQYF. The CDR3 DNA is TGCGCCAGCGGACAGAACAGGGGGTCCTACGAGCAGTACTTC.

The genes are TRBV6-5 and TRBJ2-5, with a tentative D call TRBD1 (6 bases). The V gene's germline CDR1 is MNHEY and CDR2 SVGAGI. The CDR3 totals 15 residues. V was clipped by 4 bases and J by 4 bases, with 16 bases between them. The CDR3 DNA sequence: TGTGCCAGCAGTTCGATCCCACAGGGAAGAGAGACCCAGTACTTC. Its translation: CASSSIPQGRETQYF.

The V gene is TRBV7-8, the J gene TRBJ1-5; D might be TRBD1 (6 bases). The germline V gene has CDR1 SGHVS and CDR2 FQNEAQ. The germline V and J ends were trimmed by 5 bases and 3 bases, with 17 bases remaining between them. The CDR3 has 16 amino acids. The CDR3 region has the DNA TGTGCCAGCAGCCTCCTGAACACAGGGTCCAATCAGCCCCAGCATTTT. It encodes CASSLLNTGSNQPQHF. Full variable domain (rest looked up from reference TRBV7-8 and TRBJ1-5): GAGVSQSPRYKVAKRGQDVALRCDPISGHVSLFWYQQALGQGPEFLTYFQNEAQLDKSGLPSDRFFAERPEGSVSTLKIQRTQQEDSAVYLCASSLLNTGSNQPQHFGDGTRLSIL.

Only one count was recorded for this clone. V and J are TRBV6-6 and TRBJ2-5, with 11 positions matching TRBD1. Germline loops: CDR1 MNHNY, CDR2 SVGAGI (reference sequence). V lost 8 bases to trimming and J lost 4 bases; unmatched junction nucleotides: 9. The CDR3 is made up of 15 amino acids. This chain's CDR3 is CASVLGTGGRETQYF. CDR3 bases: TGTGCCAGCGTACTAGGGACAGGGGGAAGAGAGACCCAGTACTTC.

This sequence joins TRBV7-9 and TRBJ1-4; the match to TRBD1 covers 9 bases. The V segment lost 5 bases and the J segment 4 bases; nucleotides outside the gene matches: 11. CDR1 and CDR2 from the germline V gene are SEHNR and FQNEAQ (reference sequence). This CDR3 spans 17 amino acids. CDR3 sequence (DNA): TGTGCCAGCAGCGCCACCTCCGACAGGGGGGATAATGAAAAACTGTTTTTT. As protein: CASSATSDRGDNEKLFF.

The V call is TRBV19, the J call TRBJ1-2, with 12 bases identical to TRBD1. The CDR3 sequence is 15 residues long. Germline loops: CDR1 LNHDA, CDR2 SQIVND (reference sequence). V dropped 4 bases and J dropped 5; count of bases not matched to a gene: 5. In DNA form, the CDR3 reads TGTGCCAGTAGTACGGGACAGGGGGCTTTTTATGGCTACACCTTC. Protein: CASSTGQGAFYGYTF.

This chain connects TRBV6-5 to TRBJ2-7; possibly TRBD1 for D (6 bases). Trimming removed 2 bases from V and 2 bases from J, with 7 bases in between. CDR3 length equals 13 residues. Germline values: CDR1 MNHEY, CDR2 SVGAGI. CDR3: CASSYQGPYEQYF. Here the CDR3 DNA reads TGTGCCAGCAGTTACCAGGGGCCCTACGAGCAGTACTTC.

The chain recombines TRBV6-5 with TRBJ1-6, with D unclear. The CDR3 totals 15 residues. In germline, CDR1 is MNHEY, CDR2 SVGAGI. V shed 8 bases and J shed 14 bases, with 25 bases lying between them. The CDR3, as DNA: TGTGCCAGCGCCCCGGGGTTAGGGTCTAATAGGGCCCTCCACTTT. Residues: CASAPGLGSNRALHF.

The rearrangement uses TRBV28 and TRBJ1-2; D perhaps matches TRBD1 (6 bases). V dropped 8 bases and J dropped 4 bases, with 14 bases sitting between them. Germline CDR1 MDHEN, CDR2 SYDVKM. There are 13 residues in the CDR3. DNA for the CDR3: TGTGCCAGCCTTGGACAGCCTGTCTATGGCTACACCTTC. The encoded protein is CASLGQPVYGYTF.

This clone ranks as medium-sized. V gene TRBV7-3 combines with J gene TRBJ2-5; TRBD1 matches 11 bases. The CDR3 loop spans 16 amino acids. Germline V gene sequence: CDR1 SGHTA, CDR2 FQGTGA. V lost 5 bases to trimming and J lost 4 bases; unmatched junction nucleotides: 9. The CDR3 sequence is CASSPNADRGRETQYF. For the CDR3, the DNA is TGTGCCAGCAGCCCAAATGCGGACAGGGGGCGAGAGACCCAGTACTTC.

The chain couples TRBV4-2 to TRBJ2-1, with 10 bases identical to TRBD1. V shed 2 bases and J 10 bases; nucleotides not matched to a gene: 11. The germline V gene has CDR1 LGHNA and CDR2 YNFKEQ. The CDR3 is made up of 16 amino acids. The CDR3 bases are TGTGCCAGCAGCCAAAGTTCGACAGGGGGCGCAGAGGAGCAGTTCTTC. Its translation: CASSQSSTGGAEEQFF.

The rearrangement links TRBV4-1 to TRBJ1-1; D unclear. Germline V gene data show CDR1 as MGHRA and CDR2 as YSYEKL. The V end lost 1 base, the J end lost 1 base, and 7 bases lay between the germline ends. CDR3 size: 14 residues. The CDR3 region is CASSQVTGNTEAFF. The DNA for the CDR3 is TGCGCCAGCAGCCAAGTCACCGGGAACACTGAAGCTTTCTTT.

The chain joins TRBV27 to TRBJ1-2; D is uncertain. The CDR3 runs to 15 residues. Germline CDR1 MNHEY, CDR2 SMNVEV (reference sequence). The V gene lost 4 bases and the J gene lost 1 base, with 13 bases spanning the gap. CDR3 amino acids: CASSSSGRLNYGYTF. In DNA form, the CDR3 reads TGTGCCAGCAGTTCTAGCGGACGGCTTAACTATGGCTACACCTTC.

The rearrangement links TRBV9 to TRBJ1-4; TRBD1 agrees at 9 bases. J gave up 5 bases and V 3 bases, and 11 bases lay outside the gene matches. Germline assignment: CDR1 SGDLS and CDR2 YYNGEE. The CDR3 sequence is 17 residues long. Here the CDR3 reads CASSAGTGTISNEKLFF. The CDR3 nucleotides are TGTGCCAGCAGCGCCGGGACAGGGACAATTTCCAATGAAAAACTGTTTTTT.

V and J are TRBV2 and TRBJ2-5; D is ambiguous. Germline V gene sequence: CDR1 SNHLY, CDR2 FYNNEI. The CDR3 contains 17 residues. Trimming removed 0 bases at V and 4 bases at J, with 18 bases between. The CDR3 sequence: CASSEALGRLSPETQYF. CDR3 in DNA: TGTGCCAGCAGTGAAGCGCTTGGCAGATTGTCGCCAGAGACCCAGTACTTC.

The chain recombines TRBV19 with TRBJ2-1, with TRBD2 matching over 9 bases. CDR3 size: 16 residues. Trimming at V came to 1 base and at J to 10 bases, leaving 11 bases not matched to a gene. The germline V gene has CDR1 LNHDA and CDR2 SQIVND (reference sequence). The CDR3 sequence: CASSIAAGGPAGEQFF. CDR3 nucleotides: TGTGCCAGTAGTATAGCGGCGGGGGGGCCCGCGGGGGAGCAGTTCTTC.

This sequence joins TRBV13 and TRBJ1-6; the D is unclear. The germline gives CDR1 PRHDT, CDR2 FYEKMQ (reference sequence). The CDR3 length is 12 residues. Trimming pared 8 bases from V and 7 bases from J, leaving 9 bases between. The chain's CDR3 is CASQTGNSPLHF. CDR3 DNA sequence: TGTGCCAGCCAGACGGGGAATTCACCCCTCCACTTT.

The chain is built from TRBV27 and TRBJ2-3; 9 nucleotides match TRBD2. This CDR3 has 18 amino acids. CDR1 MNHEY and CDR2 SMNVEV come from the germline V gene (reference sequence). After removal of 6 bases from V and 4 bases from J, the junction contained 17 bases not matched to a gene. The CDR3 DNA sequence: TGTGCCAGCAGCGGGAGTGGGGGGCGGGGGGGCCGGGCAGATACGCAGTATTTT. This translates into CASSGSGGRGGRADTQYF.